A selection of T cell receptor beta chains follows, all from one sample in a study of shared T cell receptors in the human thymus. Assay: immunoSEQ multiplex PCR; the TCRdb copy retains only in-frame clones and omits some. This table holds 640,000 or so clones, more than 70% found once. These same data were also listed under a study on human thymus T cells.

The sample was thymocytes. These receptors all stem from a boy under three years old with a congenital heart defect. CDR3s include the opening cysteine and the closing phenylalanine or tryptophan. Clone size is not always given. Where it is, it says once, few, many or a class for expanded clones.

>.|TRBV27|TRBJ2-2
CASSLRTVGAGELFF
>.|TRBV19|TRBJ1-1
CASIENTEAFF
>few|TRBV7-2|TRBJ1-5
CASSPGDSNGNSNQPQHF
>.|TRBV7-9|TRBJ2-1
CASSLGRELHEQFF
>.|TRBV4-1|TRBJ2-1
CASSHPDRDEQFF
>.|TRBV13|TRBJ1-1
CASSPRAGWTEAFF
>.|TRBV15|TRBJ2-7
CATSRMKESGWQYF
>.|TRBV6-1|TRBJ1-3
CASSEESGSGNTIYF
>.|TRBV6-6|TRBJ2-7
CASSYSPKRDEQYF
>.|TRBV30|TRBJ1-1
CAWIRGNTEAFF
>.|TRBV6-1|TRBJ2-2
CASSEGRYTGELFF
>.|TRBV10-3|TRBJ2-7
CAISPRVAYEQYF
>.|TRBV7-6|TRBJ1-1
CASSSGQGLNTEAFF
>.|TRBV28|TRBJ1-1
CASSYKGQGNSSSTEAFF
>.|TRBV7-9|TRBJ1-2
CASSSGQGLSGYTF
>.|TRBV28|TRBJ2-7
CASSVYRGPKTYEQYF
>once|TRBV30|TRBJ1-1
CAWRTSHPRRGPGQEAFF
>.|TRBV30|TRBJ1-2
CAWSPPGLKESTLYYGYTF